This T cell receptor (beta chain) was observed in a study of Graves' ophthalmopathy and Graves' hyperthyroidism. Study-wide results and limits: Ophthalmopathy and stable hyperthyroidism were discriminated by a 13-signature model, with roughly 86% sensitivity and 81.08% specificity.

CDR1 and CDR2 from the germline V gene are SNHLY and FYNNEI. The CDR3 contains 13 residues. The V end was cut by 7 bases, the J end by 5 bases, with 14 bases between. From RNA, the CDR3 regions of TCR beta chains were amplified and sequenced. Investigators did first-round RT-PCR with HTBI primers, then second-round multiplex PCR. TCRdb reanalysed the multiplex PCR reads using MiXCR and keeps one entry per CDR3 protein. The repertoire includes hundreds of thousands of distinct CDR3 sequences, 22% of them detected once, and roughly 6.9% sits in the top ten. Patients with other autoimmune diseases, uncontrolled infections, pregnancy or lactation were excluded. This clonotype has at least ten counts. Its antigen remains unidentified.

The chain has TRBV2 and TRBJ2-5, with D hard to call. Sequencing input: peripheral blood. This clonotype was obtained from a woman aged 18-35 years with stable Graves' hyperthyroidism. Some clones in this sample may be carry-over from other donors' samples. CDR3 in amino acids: CASTKGPRETQYF. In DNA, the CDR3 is TGTGCCAGCACGAAAGGGCCTCGGGAGACCCAGTACTTC. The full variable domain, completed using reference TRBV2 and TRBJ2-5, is EPEVTQTPSHQVTQMGQEVILRCVPISNHLYFYWYRQILGQKVEFLVSFYNNEISEKSEIFDDQFSVERPDGSNFTLKIRSTKLEDSAMYFCASTKGPRETQYFGPGTRLLVL.